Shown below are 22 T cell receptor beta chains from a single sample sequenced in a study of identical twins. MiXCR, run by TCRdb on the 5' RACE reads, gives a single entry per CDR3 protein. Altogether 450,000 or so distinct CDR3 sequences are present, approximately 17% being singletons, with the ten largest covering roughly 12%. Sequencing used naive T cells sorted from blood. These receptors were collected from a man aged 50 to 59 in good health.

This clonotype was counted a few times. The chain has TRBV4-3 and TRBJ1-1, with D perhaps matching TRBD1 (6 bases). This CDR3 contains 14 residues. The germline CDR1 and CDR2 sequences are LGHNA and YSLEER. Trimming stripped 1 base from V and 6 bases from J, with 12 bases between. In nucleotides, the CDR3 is TGCGCCAGCAGCCAAGGACCGGGGGCGGCTGAAGCTTTCTTT. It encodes CASSQGPGAAEAFF.

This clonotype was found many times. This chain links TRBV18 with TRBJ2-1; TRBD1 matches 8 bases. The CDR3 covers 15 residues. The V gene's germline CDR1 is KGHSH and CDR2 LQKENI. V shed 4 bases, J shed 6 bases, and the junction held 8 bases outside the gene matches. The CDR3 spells CASSHGQGPLNEQFF. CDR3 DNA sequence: TGTGCCAGCTCACACGGACAGGGCCCACTCAATGAGCAGTTCTTC.

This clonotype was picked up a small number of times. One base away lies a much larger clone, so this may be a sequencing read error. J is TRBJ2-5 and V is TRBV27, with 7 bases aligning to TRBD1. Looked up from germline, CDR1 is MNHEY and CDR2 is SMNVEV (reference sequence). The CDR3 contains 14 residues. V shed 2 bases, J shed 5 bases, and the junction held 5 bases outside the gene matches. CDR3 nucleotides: TGTGCCAGCAGTTTAAGGGACAGCCATGAGACCCAGTACTTC. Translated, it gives CASSLRDSHETQYF.

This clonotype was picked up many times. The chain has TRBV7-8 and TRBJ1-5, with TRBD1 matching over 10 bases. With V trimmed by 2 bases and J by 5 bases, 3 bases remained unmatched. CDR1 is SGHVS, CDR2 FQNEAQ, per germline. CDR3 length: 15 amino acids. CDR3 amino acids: CASSLMGQGYQPQHF. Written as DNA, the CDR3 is TGTGCCAGCAGCTTAATGGGACAGGGGTATCAGCCCCAGCATTTT.

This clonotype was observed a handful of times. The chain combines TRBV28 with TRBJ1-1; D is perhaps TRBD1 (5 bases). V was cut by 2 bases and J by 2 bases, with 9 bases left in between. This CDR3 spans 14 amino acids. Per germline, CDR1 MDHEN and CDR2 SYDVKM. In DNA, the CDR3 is TGTGCCAGCAGTTTAATAGGGGCCAACACTGAAGCTTTCTTT. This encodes CASSLIGANTEAFF.

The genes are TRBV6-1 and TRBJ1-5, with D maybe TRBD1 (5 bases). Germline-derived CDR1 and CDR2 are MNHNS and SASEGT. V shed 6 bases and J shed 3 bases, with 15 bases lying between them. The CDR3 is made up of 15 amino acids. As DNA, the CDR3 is TGTGCCAGCAGGAAGGCAGGGAGGGACAATCAGCCCCAGCATTTT. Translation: CASRKAGRDNQPQHF.

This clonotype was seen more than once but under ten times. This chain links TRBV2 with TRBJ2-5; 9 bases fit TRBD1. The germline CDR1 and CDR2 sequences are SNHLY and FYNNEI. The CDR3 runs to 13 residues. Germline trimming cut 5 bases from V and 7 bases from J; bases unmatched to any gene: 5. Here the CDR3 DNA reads TGTGCCAGCAGTATGGGACAGGGAGGGACCCAGTACTTC. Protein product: CASSMGQGGTQYF. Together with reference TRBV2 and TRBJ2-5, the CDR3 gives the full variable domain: EPEVTQTPSHQVTQMGQEVILRCVPISNHLYFYWYRQILGQKVEFLVSFYNNEISEKSEIFDDQFSVERPDGSNFTLKIRSTKLEDSAMYFCASSMGQGGTQYFGPGTRLLVL.

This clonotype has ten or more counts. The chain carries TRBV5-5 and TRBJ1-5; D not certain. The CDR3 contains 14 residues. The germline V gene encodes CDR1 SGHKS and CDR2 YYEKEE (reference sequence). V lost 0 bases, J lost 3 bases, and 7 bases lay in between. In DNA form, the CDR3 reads TGTGCCAGCAGCTTGGGACTTTACAATCAGCCCCAGCATTTT. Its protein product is CASSLGLYNQPQHF.

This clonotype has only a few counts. The CDR3 DNA is TGTGCCAGCAGCTCAGCAAGACGGGGAAGGTCCTATGGCTACACCTTC. Protein sequence: CASSSARRGRSYGYTF. The J gene is TRBJ1-2, the V gene TRBV13, with D hard to call. CDR1 and CDR2 from the germline V gene are PRHDT and FYEKMQ (reference sequence). V lost 4 bases to trimming and J lost 4 bases, with 19 bases between them. The length of the CDR3 is 16 residues.

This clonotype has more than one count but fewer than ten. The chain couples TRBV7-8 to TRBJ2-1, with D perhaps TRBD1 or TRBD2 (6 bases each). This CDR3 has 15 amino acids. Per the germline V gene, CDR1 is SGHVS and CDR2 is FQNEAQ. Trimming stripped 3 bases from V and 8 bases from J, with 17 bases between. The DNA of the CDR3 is TGTGCCAGCAGCTTTGGGGGGCCACCATGGGATGAGCAGTTCTTC. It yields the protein CASSFGGPPWDEQFF.

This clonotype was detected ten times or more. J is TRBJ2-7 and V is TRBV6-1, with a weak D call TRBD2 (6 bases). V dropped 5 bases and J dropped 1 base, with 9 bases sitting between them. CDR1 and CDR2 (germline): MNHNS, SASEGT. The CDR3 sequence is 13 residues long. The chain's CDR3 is CASSRLESYEQYF. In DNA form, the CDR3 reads TGTGCCAGCAGTCGACTAGAATCCTACGAGCAGTACTTC.

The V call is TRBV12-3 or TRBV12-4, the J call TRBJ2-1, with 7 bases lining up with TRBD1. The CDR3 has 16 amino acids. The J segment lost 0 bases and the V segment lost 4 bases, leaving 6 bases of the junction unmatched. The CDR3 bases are TGTGCCAGCAGTTCCCCGGGACAGCGCTCCTACAATGAGCAGTTCTTC. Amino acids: CASSSPGQRSYNEQFF.

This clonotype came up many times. The chain's CDR3 is CASSQNRQGGTEAFF. The DNA for the CDR3 is TGTGCCAGCAGTCAAAATCGACAGGGTGGTACTGAAGCTTTCTTT. The chain couples TRBV27 to TRBJ1-1, with 7 bases aligning to TRBD1. The V gene's germline CDR1 is MNHEY and CDR2 SMNVEV (reference sequence). J lost 5 bases, V lost 5 bases, and 11 bases had no gene match. CDR3 length: 15 residues.

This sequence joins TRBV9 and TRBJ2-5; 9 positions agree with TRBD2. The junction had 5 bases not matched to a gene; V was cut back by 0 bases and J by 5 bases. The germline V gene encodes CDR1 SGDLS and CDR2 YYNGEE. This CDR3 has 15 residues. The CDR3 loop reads CASSVASGTSETQYF. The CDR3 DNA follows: TGTGCCAGCAGCGTAGCTAGCGGGACCTCCGAGACCCAGTACTTC.

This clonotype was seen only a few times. CDR3 DNA sequence: TGTGCCAGCAGCTTGGAGGCGGGTGCCCCAGATACGCAGTATTTT. Encoded protein: CASSLEAGAPDTQYF. The chain is built from TRBV5-6 and TRBJ2-3, with D maybe TRBD2 (5 bases). Germline values: CDR1 SGHDT, CDR2 YYEEEE. This CDR3 has 15 amino acids. V lost 0 bases to trimming and J lost 4 bases, with 12 bases between them. The full variable domain, with the rest looked up from reference TRBV5-6 and TRBJ2-3, is DAGVTQSPTHLIKTRGQQVTLRCSPKSGHDTVSWYQQALGQGPQFIFQYYEEEERQRGNFPDRFSGHQFPNYSSELNVNALLLGDSALYLCASSLEAGAPDTQYFGPGTRLTVL.

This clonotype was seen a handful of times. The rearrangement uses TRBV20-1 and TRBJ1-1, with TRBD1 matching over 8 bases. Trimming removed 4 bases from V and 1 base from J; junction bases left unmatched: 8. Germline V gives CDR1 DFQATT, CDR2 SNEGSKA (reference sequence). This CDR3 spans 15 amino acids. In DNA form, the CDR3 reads TGCAGTGCTATGTTAACAGGGGGAAAGAACACTGAAGCTTTCTTT. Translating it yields CSAMLTGGKNTEAFF.

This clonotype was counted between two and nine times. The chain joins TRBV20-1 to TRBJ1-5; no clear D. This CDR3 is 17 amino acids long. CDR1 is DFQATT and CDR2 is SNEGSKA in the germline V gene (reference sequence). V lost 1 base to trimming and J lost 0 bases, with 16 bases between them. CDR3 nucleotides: TGCAGTGCTAGAGCAGAAACGGTGGTATATAGCAATCAGCCCCAGCATTTT. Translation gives CSARAETVVYSNQPQHF.

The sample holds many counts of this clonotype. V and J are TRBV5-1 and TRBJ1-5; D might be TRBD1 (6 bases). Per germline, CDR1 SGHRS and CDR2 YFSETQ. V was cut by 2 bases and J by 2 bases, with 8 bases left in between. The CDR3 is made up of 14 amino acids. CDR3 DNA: TGCGCCAGCAGCTTACAGGGAGGCAATCAGCCCCAGCATTTT. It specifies CASSLQGGNQPQHF. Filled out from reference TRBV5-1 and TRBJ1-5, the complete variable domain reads KAGVTQTPRYLIKTRGQQVTLSCSPISGHRSVSWYQQTPGQGLQFLFEYFSETQRNKGNFPGRFSGRQFSNSRSEMNVSTLELGDSALYLCASSLQGGNQPQHFGDGTRLSIL.

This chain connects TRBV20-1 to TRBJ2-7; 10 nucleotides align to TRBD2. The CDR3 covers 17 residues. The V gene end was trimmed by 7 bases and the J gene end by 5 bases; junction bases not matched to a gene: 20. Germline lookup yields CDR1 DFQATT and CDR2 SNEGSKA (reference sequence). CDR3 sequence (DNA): TGCAGTGGTCAACCCCCGTCTAGCGGGAGCGGTAGGCACGAGCAGTACTTC. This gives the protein CSGQPPSSGSGRHEQYF.

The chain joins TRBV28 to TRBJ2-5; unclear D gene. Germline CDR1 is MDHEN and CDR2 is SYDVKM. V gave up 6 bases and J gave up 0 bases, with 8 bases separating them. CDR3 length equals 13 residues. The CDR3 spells CASSRVNQETQYF. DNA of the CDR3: TGTGCCAGCAGCCGGGTCAACCAAGAGACCCAGTACTTC. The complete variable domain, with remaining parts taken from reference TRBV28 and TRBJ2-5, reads DVKVTQSSRYLVKRTGEKVFLECVQDMDHENMFWYRQDPGLGLRLIYFSYDVKMKEKGDIPEGYSVSREKKERFSLILESASTNQTSMYLCASSRVNQETQYFGPGTRLLVL.

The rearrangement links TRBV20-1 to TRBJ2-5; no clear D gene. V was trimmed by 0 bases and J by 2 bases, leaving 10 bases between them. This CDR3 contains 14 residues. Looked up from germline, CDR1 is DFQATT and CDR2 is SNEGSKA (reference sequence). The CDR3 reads CSAREARLQETQYF. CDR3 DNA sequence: TGCAGTGCTAGAGAGGCCCGCTTACAAGAGACCCAGTACTTC.

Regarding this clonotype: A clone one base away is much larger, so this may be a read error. The CDR3 DNA is TGTGCCAGCAGCATAAATAGCAATCAGCCCCAGCATTTT. This encodes CASSINSNQPQHF. V usage is TRBV12-3 or TRBV12-4 and J usage is TRBJ1-5, with D uncertain. Trimming took off 6 bases at V and 0 bases at J, with 6 bases between the two ends. CDR3 length equals 13 residues.